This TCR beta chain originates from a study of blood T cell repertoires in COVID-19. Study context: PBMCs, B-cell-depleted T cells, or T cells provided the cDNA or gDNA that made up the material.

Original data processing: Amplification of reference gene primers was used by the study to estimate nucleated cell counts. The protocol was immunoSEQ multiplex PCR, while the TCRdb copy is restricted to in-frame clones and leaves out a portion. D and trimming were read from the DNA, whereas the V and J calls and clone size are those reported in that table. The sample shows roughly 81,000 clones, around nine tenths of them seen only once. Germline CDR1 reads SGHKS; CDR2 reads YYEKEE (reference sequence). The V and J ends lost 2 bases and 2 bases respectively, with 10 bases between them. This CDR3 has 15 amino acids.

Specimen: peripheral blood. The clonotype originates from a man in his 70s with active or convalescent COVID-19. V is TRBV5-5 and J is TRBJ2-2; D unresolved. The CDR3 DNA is TGTGCCAGCAGCTTATTACAGCTCAACACCGGGGAGCTGTTTTTT. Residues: CASSLLQLNTGELFF.